This TCR beta chain derives from a study of blood T cell repertoires in COVID-19. Study-wide background: T cells, B-cell-depleted T cells, or PBMCs supplied cDNA or gDNA.

Source study methods: Scientists estimated how many nucleated cells there were by amplifying reference gene primers. The protocol was immunoSEQ multiplex PCR, while the TCRdb copy is restricted to in-frame clones and leaves out a portion. V and J calls and clone size are as listed in that table; D and trimming were resolved from the DNA. The sample lists around 700,000 clones, around 90% occurring once. J lost 2 bases, V lost 2 bases, and 8 bases had no gene match. The CDR3 totals 16 residues. Germline CDR1 and CDR2: SGHDT and YYEEEE. Sequenced input: peripheral blood. The TCR sequence derives from a young woman with acute or convalescent COVID-19. The chain employs TRBV5-6 and TRBJ1-2, with 8 bases fitting TRBD1. The CDR3 region is CASSFGTGRGNYGYTF. The DNA for the CDR3 is TGTGCCAGCAGCTTCGGGACAGGTCGGGGGAACTATGGCTACACCTTC.